Here is one T cell receptor (beta chain) with its context. Its antigen is not yet known. Qualities for individual bases were not recorded, and no much larger clone is one base off. The immunoSEQ Assay, a bias-controlled multiplex PCR, was used to amplify TCRbeta CDR3 regions from genomic DNA. In the source study's methods: The number of nucleated cells in each sample was estimated from the amplification of reference gene primers within the assay. To quantify the absolute abundance of each unique TCRbeta CDR3 rearrangement, sequence reads were collapsed and filtered. For each sample, productive Simpson clonality was calculated by taking the square root of Simpson's diversity index across productive rearrangements. TCRdb took this table from immuneACCESS and kept in-frame rearrangements with V and J called. Such tables lack part of the clones; where checked against another copy, unresolved V genes explain under half of the gap, and the rest is unexplained. The D gene and trimming were derived from the DNA, and the V and J assignments and clone size from that table. In this sample the table shows over 130,000 clones, about 88% of which occur a single time. The ten largest clones capture 5% to 6% of the sample.

The data derive from a study of blood T cell repertoires in COVID-19 (dated by TCRdb to the early 2020s). Notes on the research overall: The collaborator samples originated in the United States, Italy and Spain and spanned the acute and convalescent phases of COVID-19. The prospective study material was composed of cDNA or gDNA derived from T cells, B-cell-depleted T cells, or PBMCs. Deeply sampled blood TCRbeta repertoires from subjects exposed to, actively infected with, or recovered from COVID-19 were included in the dataset. The repertoires were released in a freely available public database meant as a resource for research on the immune response to SARS-CoV-2. Samples came from the ongoing ImmuneRACE study (first 160 participants) plus 1,254 subjects from 6 global collaborators. The sample metadata nearly always contained a de-identified subject ID, COVID-19 status, age in years and sex. Where available, HLA class I and class II types were obtained from metadata supplied by the sample provider rather than from assay-based typing. General conclusions and limits of the study: Clinical and demographic metadata were provided uncurated, with the amount varying by source and participant.

Inclusive of the bounding cysteine and phenylalanine, the CDR3 is 14 residues long. Solely the CDR3 DNA is kept, with 42 bases framed from the first base. CDR1 is given as SNHLY and CDR2 as FYNNEI, both from the germline V gene. V loses 6 bases, J loses 2 bases, and the germline ends lie 14 bases apart. The collaborating institutions used their own protocols to collect whole blood in K2EDTA tubes. Collaborator samples were shipped for TCRbeta analysis as frozen whole blood, isolated PBMCs, or DNA extracted from either sample type. The clonotype originates from a human donor in a cohort sampled during active COVID-19. Sequenced material: peripheral blood. The receptor chain draws on TRBV2 and TRBJ2-7; the D segment could be TRBD2, given 5 matching bases. The DNA sequence is as follows: TGTGCCAGCAGGCCAGAGGGCGCTACCTACGAGCAGTACTTC. It is translated as CASRPEGATYEQYF.